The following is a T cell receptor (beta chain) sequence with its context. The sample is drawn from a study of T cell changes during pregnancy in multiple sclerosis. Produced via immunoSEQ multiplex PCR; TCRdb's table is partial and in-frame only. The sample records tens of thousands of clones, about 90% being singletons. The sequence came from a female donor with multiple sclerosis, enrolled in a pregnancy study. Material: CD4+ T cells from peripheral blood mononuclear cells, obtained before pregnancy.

CDR3 DNA: TGTGCCACCAGCAGCGGGGGGCAAGAGACCCAGTACTTC. The encoded protein is CATSSGGQETQYF. The rearrangement uses TRBV15 and TRBJ2-5, with 7 bases identical to TRBD2. Germline-derived CDR1 and CDR2 are LNHNV and YYDKDF (reference sequence). The J segment lost 2 bases and the V segment lost 3 bases, leaving 0 bases of the junction unmatched. The CDR3 loop spans 13 amino acids.